This passage covers 5 T cell receptor beta chains from one sample sequenced in a study of blood T cell repertoires in COVID-19. The method was immunoSEQ multiplex PCR; TCRdb's version includes in-frame clones alone and lacks a portion of them. The sample contains some 350,000 clones, more than 85% of which appear only once. The sequencing sample was made of peripheral blood. The source of these receptors is a human donor in a cohort sampled during active COVID-19.

The chain joins TRBV21-1 to TRBJ1-4; no check of the table's D call, TRBD1, against the DNA was made. TRBV21-1 is a recognized pseudogene. This CDR3 has 19 residues. CDR3 sequence: CASSKLGRPQGATNEKLFF. The CDR3 region has the DNA TGTGCCAGCAGCAAATTGGGCCGACCGCAGGGGGCCACTAATGAAAAACTGTTTTTT.

The chain has TRBV19 and TRBJ1-5, with 7 nucleotides matching TRBD1. CDR1 and CDR2 (germline): LNHDA, SQIVND (reference sequence). The CDR3 spans 16 residues. V was clipped by 3 bases and J by 7 bases; unmatched bases: 12. The CDR3 region is CASSMNPTGTGQPQHF. DNA of the CDR3: TGTGCCAGTAGTATGAACCCGACAGGGACGGGCCAGCCCCAGCATTTT.

V is TRBV5-4 and J is TRBJ2-1, with a weak D call TRBD2 (6 bases). Trimming left V 0 bases short and J 3 bases short, with 7 bases between. CDR1 and CDR2 (germline): SGHNT, YYREEE (reference sequence). This CDR3 comprises 14 residues. In nucleotides, the CDR3 is TGTGCCAGCAGCTTGGTGGGGGGCTACAATGAGCAGTTCTTC. Translation: CASSLVGGYNEQFF.

This clone was observed a single time. The gene calls are TRBV6-5 and TRBJ2-1, with 7 bases aligning to TRBD2. This CDR3 contains 14 residues. V was clipped by 9 bases and J by 0 bases; unmatched bases: 5. Per the germline V gene, CDR1 is MNHEY and CDR2 is SVGAGI. The CDR3 DNA sequence: TGTGCCAGTACTAGCGTCGGCTCCTACAATGAGCAGTTCTTC. It encodes CASTSVGSYNEQFF.

The chain is built from TRBV10-3 and TRBJ2-2, with 10 bases fitting TRBD2. Germline CDR1 ENHRY, CDR2 SYGVKD. V lost 10 bases to trimming and J lost 3 bases; unmatched junction nucleotides: 5. The CDR3 spans 14 residues. The CDR3 region is CATASGSDTGELFF. The DNA for the CDR3 is TGTGCCACCGCTAGCGGGAGCGACACCGGGGAGCTGTTTTTT.